This TCR beta chain was sequenced for a study of prognosis after radiotherapy for stage I lung cancer. Study as a whole: SBRT was given in 3 to 5 fractions at a biologically effective dose of at least 100 Gy as radiotherapy.

This clonotype was detected once. No antigen is known for it. The genomic DNA TCR beta CDR3 region underwent two rounds of multiplex PCR. The first round of PCR was done with primers that matched each TRBV and TRBJ gene. TCRdb used MiXCR to reprocess the multiplex PCR reads, holding one entry per CDR3 protein. The sample includes over 20,000 distinct CDR3 sequences, around 36% of them seen just once. Overall study results and limits: Tumor specificity was not determined for the expanded TCR clones. Patients with and without metastases reportedly differed in TRBV and TRBJ gene usage frequencies. Diminished Shannon entropy following stereotactic body radiation therapy characterized patients who developed distant metastases.

The V gene's germline CDR1 is SGHAT and CDR2 FQNNGV. The CDR3 totals 18 residues. Trimming took off 5 bases at V and 1 base at J, with 23 bases between the two ends. This sequence was found in a donor at least 50 years old with non-small cell lung cancer. The sequenced sample was PBMCs, obtained before or after stereotactic body radiation therapy (not recorded which). The chain couples TRBV11-2 to TRBJ1-2; possible D gene TRBD1, 6 bases. CDR3 protein: CASSPPSRQGHINYGYTF. CDR3 bases: TGTGCCAGCAGCCCGCCGTCGCGTCAGGGACACATTAACTATGGCTACACCTTC.